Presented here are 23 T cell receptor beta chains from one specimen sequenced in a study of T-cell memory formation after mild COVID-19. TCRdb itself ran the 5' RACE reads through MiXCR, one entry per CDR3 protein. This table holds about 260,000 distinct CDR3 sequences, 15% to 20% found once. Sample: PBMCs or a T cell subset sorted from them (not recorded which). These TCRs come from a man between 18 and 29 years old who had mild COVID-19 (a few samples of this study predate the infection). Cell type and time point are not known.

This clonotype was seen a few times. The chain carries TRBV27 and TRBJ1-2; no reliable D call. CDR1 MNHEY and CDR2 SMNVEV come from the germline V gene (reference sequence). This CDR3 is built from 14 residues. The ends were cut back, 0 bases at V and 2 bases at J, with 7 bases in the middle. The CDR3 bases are TGTGCCAGCAGTTTATCGTCGGGCAACTATGGCTACACCTTC. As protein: CASSLSSGNYGYTF.

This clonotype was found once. CDR3 sequence (DNA): TGCAGTGCTACCGGGCCCCAATTTAGGACAGATACGCAGTATTTT. It translates to CSATGPQFRTDTQYF. This sequence joins TRBV20-1 and TRBJ2-3; D remains ambiguous. Per the germline V gene, CDR1 is DFQATT and CDR2 is SNEGSKA (reference sequence). CDR3 length equals 15 residues. The V end was cut by 4 bases, the J end by 3 bases, with 17 bases between.

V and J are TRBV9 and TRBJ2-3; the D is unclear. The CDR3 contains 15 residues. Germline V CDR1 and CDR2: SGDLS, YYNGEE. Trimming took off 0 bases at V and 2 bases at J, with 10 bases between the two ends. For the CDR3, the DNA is TGTGCCAGCAGCGTAGAACTCGCGGCCACAGATACGCAGTATTTT. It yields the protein CASSVELAATDTQYF.

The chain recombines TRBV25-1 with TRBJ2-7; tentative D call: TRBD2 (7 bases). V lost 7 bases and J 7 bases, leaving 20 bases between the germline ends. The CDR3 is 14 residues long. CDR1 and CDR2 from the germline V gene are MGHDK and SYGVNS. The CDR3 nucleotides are TGTGCCAGCACCGAAAACGGAGGGGGAGGGGAGCAGTACTTC. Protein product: CASTENGGGGEQYF.

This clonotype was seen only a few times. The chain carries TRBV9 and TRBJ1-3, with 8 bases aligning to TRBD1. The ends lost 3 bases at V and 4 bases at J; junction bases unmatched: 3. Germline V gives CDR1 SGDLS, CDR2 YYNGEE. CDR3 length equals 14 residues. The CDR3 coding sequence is TGTGCCAGCAGCGCGACAGGGGAAGGAAACACCATATATTTT. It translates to CASSATGEGNTIYF. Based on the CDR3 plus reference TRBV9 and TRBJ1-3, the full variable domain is DSGVTQTPKHLITATGQRVTLRCSPRSGDLSVYWYQQSLDQGLQFLIQYYNGEERAKGNILERFSAQQFPDLHSELNLSSLELGDSALYFCASSATGEGNTIYFGEGSWLTVV.

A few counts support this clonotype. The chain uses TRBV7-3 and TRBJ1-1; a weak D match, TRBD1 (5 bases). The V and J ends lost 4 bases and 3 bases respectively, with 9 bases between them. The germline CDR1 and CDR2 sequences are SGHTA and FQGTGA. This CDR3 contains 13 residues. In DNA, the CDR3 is TGTGCCAGCAGCTCAGGGACTGACACTGAAGCTTTCTTT. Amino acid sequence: CASSSGTDTEAFF.

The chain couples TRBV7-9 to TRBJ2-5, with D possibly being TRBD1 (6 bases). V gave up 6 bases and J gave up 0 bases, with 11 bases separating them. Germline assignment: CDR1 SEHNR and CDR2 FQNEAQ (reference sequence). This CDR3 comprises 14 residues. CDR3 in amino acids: CASRAGTNQETQYF. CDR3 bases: TGTGCCAGCAGGGCCGGGACAAACCAAGAGACCCAGTACTTC.

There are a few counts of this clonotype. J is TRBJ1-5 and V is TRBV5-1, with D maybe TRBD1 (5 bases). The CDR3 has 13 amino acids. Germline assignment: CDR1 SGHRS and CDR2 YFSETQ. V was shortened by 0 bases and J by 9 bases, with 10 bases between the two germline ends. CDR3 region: CASSLEGPSPQHF. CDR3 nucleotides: TGCGCCAGCAGCTTGGAGGGGCCCTCGCCCCAGCATTTT.

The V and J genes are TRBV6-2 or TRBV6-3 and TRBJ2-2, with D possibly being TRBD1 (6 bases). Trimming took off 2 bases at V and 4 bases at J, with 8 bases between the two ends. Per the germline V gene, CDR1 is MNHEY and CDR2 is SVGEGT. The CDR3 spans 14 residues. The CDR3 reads CASSYGGGTGELFF. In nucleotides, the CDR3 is TGTGCCAGCAGTTACGGGGGCGGCACCGGGGAGCTGTTTTTT.

For the CDR3, the DNA is TGCGCCAGCAGCCAAGATGATTTTCAGCCCCAGCATTTT. Translating gives CASSQDDFQPQHF. J is TRBJ1-5 and V is TRBV4-1; D ambiguous. V was cut by 0 bases and J by 6 bases, with 6 bases left in between. The CDR3 has 13 amino acids. Looked up from germline, CDR1 is MGHRA and CDR2 is YSYEKL.

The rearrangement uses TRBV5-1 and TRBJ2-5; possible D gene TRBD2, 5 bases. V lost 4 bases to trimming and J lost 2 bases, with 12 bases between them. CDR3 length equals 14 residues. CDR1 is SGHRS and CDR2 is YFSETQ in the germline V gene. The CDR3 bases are TGCGCCAGCAGCCCAGAGGGCCGACAAGAGACCCAGTACTTC. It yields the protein CASSPEGRQETQYF.

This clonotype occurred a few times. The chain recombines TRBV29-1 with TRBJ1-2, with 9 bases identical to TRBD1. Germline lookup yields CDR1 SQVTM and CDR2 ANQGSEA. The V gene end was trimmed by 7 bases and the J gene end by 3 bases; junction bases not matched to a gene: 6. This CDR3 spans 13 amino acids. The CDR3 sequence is CSETGGIDYGYTF. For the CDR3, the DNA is TGCAGCGAGACAGGGGGGATAGACTATGGCTACACCTTC.

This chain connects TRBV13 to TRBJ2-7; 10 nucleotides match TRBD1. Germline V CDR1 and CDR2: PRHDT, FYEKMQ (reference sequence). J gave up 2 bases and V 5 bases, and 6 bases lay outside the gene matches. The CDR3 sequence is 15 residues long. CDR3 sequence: CASSPRGQGAYEQYF. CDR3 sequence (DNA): TGTGCCAGCAGCCCGCGAGGACAGGGGGCCTACGAGCAGTACTTC.

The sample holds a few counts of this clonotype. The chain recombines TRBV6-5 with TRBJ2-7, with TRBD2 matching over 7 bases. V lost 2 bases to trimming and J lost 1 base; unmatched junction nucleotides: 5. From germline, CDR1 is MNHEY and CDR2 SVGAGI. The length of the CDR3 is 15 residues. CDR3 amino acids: CASSYGGGGSYEQYV. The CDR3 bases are TGTGCCAGCAGTTACGGGGGGGGAGGATCCTACGAGCAGTACGTC.

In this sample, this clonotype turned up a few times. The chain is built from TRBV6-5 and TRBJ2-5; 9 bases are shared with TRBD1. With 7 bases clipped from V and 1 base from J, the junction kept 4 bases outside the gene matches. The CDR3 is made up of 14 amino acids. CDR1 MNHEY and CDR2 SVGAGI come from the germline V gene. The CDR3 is CASKDRGFQETQYF. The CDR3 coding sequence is TGTGCCAGCAAGGACAGGGGCTTCCAAGAGACCCAGTACTTC.

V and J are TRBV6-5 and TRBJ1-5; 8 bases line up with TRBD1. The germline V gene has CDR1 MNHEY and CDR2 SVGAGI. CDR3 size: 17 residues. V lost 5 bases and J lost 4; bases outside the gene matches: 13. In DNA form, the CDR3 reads TGTGCCAGCAGTCCAACTCAGGGGACAGGAACTAATCAGCCCCAGCATTTT. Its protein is CASSPTQGTGTNQPQHF.

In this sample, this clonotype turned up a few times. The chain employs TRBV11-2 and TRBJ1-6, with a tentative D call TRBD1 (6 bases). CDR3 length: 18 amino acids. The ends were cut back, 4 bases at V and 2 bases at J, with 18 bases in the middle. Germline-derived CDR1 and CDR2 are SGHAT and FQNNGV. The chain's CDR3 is CASSSSYRVLPYNSPLHF. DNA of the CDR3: TGTGCCAGCAGCTCCTCCTACAGGGTCTTGCCCTATAATTCACCCCTCCACTTT.

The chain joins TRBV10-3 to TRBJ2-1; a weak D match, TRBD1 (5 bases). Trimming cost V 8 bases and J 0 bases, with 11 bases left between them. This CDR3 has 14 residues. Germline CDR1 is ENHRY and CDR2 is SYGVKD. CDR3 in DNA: TGTGCCATCGGAAGGACAAGCTCCTACAATGAGCAGTTCTTC. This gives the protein CAIGRTSSYNEQFF.

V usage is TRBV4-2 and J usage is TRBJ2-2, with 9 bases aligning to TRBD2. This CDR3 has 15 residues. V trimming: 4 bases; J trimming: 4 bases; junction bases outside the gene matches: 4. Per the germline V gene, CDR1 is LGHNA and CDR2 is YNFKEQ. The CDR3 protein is CASSRGLAVTGELFF. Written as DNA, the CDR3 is TGTGCCAGCAGCCGGGGACTAGCAGTCACCGGGGAGCTGTTTTTT.

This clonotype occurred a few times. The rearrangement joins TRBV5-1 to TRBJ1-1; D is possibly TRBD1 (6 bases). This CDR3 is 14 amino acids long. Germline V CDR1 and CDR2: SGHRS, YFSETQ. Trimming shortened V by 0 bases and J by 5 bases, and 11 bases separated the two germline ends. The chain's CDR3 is CASSLDRVVTEAFF. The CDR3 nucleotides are TGCGCCAGCAGCTTGGACAGGGTGGTTACTGAAGCTTTCTTT. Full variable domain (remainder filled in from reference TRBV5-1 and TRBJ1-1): KAGVTQTPRYLIKTRGQQVTLSCSPISGHRSVSWYQQTPGQGLQFLFEYFSETQRNKGNFPGRFSGRQFSNSRSEMNVSTLELGDSALYLCASSLDRVVTEAFFGQGTRLTVV.

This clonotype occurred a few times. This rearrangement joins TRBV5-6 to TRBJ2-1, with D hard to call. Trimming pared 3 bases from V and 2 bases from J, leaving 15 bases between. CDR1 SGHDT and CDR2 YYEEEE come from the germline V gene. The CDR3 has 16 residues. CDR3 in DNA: TGTGCCAGCAGCTCTGAGATTGCGCCCACCTACAATGAGCAGTTCTTC. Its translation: CASSSEIAPTYNEQFF.

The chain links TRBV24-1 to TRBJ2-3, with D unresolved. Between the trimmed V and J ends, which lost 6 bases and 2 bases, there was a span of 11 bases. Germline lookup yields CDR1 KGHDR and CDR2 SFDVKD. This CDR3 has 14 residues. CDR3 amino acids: CATSTQRSTDTQYF. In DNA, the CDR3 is TGTGCCACCAGTACGCAGCGTTCCACAGATACGCAGTATTTT.

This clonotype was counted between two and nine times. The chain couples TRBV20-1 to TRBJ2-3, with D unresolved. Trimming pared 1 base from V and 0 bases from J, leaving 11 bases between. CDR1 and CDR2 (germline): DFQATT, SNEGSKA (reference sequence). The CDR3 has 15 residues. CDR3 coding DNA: TGCAGTGCTAGAGTGCAGCGAGCTAGCACAGATACGCAGTATTTT. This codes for CSARVQRASTDTQYF.